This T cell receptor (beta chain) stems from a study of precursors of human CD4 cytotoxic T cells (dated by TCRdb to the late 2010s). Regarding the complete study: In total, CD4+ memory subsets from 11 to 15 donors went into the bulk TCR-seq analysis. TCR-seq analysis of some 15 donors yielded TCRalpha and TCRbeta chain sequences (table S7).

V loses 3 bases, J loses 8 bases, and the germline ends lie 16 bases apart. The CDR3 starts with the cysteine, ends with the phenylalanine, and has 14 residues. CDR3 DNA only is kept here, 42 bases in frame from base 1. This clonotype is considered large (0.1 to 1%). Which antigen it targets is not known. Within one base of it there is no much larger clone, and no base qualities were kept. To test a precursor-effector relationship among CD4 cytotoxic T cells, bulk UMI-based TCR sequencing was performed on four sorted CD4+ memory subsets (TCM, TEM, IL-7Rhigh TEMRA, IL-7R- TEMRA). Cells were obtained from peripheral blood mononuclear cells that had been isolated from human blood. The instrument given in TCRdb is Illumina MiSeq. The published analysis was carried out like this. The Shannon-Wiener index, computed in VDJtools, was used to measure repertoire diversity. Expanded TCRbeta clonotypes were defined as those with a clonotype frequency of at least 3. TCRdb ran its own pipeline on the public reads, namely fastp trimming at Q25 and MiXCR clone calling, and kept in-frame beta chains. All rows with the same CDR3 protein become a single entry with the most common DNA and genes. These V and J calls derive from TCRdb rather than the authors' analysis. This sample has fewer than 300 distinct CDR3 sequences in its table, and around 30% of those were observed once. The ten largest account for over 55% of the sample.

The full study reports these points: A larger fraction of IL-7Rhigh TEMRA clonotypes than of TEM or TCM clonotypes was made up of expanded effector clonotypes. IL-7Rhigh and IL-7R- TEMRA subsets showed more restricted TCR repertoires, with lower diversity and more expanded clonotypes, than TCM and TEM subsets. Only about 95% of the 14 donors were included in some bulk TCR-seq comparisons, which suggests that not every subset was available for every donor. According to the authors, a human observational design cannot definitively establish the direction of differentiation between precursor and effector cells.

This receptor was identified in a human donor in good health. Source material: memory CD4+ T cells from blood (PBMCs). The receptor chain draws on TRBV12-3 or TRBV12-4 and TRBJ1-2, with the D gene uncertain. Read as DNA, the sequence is TGTGCCAGCAGTTTGTCTCTCGGCATTGAAGGCTACACCTTC. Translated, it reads CASSLSLGIEGYTF.